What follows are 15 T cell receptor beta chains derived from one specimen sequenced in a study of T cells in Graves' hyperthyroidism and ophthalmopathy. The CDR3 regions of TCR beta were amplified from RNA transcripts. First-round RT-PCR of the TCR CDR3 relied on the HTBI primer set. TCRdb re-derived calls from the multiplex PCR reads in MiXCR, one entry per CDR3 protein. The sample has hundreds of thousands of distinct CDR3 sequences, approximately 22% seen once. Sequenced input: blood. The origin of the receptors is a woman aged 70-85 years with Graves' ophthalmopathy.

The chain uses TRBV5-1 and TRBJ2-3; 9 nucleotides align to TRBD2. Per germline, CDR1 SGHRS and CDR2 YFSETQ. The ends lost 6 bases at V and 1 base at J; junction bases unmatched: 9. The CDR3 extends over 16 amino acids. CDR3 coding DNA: TGCGCCAGCAACGCAATAGCGGGGGCCCGCACAGATACGCAGTATTTT. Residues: CASNAIAGARTDTQYF.

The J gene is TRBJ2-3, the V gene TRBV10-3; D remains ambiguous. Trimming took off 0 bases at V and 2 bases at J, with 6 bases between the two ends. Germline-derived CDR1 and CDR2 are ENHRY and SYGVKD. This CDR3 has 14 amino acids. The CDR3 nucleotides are TGTGCCATCAGTGAGTCCGGGTACACAGATACGCAGTATTTT. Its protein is CAISESGYTDTQYF.

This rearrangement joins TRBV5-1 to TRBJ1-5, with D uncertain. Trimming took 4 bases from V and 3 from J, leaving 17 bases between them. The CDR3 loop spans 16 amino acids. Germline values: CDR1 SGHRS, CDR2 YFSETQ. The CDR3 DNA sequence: TGCGCCAGCAGCCCGGCCTCAAGGACCCCCAATCAGCCCCAGCATTTT. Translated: CASSPASRTPNQPQHF. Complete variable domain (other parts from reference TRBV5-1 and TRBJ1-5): KAGVTQTPRYLIKTRGQQVTLSCSPISGHRSVSWYQQTPGQGLQFLFEYFSETQRNKGNFPGRFSGRQFSNSRSEMNVSTLELGDSALYLCASSPASRTPNQPQHFGDGTRLSIL.

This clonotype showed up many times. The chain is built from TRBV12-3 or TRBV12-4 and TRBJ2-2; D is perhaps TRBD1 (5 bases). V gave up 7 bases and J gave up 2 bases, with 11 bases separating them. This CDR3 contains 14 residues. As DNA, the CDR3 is TGTGCCAGCAATCTCGGACACAACACCGGGGAGCTGTTTTTT. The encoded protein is CASNLGHNTGELFF.

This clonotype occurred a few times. The CDR3 loop reads CASSILTDNEQFF. For the CDR3, the DNA is TGTGCCAGTAGTATACTAACAGACAATGAGCAGTTCTTC. The chain carries TRBV19 and TRBJ2-1, with D hard to call. The V end lost 2 bases, the J end lost 5 bases, and 7 bases lay between the germline ends. There are 13 residues in the CDR3. CDR1 is LNHDA, CDR2 SQIVND, per germline (reference sequence).

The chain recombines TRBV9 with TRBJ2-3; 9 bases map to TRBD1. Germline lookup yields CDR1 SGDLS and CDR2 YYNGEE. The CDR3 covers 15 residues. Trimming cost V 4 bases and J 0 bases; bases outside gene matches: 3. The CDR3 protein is CASSWDRDSTDTQYF. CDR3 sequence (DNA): TGTGCCAGCAGCTGGGACAGGGATAGCACAGATACGCAGTATTTT.

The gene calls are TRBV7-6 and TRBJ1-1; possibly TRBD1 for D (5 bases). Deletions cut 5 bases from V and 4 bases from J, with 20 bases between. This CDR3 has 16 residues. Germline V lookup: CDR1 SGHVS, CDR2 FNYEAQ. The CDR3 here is CASSRPDTLGSTEAFF. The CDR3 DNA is TGTGCCAGCAGCCGTCCGGACACCCTAGGAAGCACTGAAGCTTTCTTT.

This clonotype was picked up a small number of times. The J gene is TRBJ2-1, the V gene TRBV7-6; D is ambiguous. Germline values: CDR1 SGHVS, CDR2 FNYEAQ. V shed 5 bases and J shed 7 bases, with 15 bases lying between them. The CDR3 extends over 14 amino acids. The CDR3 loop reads CASSKQHDWNEQFF. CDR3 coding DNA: TGTGCCAGCAGCAAGCAGCATGACTGGAATGAGCAGTTCTTC.

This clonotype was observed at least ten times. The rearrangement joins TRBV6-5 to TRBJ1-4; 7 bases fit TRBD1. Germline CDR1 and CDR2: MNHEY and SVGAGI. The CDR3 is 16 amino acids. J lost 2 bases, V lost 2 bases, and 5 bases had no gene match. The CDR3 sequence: CASSYRGRNTNEKLFF. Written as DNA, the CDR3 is TGTGCCAGCAGTTACAGGGGGCGAAATACTAATGAAAAACTGTTTTTT.

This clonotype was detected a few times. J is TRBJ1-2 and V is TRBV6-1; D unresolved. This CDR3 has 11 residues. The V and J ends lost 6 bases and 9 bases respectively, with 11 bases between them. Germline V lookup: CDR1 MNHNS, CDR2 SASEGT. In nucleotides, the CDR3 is TGTGCCAGCAGGGACTCCATGCGCTACACCTTC. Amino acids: CASRDSMRYTF.

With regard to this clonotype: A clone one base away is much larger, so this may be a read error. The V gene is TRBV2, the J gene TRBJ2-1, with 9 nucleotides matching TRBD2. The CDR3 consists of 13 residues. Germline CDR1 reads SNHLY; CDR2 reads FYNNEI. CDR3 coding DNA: TGTGCCAGCATGCGGGAGGGATACAGTGAGCAGTTCTTC. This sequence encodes CASMREGYSEQFF.

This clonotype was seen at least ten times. Here the CDR3 reads CSAGTGRLEQYF. In DNA form, the CDR3 reads TGCAGTGCTGGGACAGGGAGGCTCGAGCAGTACTTC. This chain connects TRBV20-1 to TRBJ2-7; TRBD1 matches 9 bases. CDR3 length: 12 residues. V was pared by 5 bases and J by 6 bases, with 5 bases of the junction left unmatched. Germline V gives CDR1 DFQATT, CDR2 SNEGSKA (reference sequence).

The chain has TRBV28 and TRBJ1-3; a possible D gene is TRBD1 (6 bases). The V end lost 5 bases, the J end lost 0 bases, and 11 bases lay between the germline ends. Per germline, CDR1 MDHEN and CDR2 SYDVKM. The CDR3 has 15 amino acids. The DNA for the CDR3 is TGTGCCAGCAGTGTACAGGGTCTCTCTGGAAACACCATATATTTT. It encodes CASSVQGLSGNTIYF. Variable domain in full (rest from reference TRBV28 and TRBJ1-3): DVKVTQSSRYLVKRTGEKVFLECVQDMDHENMFWYRQDPGLGLRLIYFSYDVKMKEKGDIPEGYSVSREKKERFSLILESASTNQTSMYLCASSVQGLSGNTIYFGEGSWLTVV.

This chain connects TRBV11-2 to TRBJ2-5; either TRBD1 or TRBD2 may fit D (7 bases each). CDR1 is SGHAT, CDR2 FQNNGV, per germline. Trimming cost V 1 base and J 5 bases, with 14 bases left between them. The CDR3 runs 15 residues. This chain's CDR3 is CASSLGGGGSETQYF. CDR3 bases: TGTGCCAGCAGCTTAGGGGGAGGGGGCAGCGAGACCCAGTACTTC.

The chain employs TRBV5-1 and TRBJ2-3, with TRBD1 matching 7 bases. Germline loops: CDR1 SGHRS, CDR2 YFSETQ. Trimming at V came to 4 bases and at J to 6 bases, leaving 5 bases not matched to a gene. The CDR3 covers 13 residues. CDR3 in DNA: TGCGCCAGCAGCACTTCGGACAGGGATACGCAGTATTTT. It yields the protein CASSTSDRDTQYF.